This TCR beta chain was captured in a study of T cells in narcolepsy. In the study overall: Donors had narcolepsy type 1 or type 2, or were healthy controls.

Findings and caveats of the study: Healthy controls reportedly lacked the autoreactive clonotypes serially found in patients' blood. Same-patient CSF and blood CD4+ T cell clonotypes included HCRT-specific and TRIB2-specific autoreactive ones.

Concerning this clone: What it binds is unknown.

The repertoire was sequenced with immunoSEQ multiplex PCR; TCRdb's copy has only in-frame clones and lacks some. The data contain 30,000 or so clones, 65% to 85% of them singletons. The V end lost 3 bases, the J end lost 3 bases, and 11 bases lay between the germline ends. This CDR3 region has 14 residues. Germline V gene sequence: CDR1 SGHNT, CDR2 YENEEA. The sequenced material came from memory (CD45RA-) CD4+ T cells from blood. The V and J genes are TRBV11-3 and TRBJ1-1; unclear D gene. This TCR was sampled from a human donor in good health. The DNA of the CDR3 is TGTGCCAGCAGCTTTACGGGAGTCGACACTGAAGCTTTCTTT. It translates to CASSFTGVDTEAFF.